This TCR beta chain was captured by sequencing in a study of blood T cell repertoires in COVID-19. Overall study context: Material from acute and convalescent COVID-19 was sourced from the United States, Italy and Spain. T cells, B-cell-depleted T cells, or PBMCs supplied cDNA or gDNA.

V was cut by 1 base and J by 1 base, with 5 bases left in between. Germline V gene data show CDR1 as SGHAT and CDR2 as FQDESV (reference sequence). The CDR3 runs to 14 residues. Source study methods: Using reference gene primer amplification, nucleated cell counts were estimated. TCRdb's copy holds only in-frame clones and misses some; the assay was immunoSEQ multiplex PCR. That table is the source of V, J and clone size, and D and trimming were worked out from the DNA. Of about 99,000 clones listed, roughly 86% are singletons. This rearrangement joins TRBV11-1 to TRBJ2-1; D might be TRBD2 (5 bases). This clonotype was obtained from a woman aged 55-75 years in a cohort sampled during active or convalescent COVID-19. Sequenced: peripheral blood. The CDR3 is CASSLGGSYNEQFF. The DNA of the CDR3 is TGTGCCAGCAGCTTAGGAGGGTCCTACAATGAGCAGTTCTTC.